This T cell receptor beta chain comes out of a study of T cell repertoires in cytomegalovirus infection. This clonotype was seen many times. What it binds is not known. TCRdb processed the reads anew with MiXCR; each CDR3 protein has one entry. In the table there are roughly 600,000 distinct CDR3 sequences, 20% to 30% of which are singletons. CDR3 length: 13 residues. V lost 6 bases and J lost 3; bases outside the gene matches: 5. Whole-study results and caveats: The ex vivo response was dominated by HLA-C-restricted CMV-specific TCR beta clonotypes.

The chain recombines TRBV12-3 or TRBV12-4 with TRBJ2-7, with 7 bases aligning to TRBD1. This receptor was identified in a human donor in good health (CMV status not recorded). Some clones in this sample may be carry-over from other donors' samples. The material sequenced was CD8+ T cells from PBMCs. The CDR3 region has the DNA TGTGCCAGCAGCCCGACAGGGATCTACGAGCAGTACTTC. Encoded protein: CASSPTGIYEQYF.